This T cell receptor (beta chain) originates from a study of T cells after yellow fever vaccination. UMIs and a universal primer site were added when TCR cDNA was made by 5'RACE template switching. MiXCR was run by TCRdb on the 5' RACE reads, yielding one entry per CDR3 protein. Here the sample spans about 320,000 distinct CDR3 sequences, around 4.4% being singletons. This clonotype was counted only a few times. Its antigen remains unknown. Findings of the study overall: Reappearance after the booster was observed for most primary-vaccination clones (96% CD4, approximately 90% CD8).

The specimen was PBMCs, collected 15 days after the yellow fever booster vaccination. This TCR was sampled from a man aged 18 to 30 who received the YFV17D yellow fever vaccine.

The CDR3 reads CASSQATDSLMNTEAFF. The DNA for the CDR3 is TGCGCCAGCAGCCAAGCGACGGACAGTCTCATGAACACTGAAGCTTTCTTT. This chain uses TRBV4-3 with TRBJ1-1; D possibly corresponds to TRBD1 (6 bases). Germline V gene lookup returns CDR1 LGHNA and CDR2 YSLEER. The CDR3 contains 17 residues. V shed 1 base and J shed 0 bases, with 15 bases lying between them.